The clone carrying this TCR beta chain was detected only a few times. Its specificity is not known. The record originates from a study of CD8 T cells in ankylosing spondylitis. Study-wide results and limits: Disease-linked clones displayed a CD8+ phenotype and appeared relatively rarely in peripheral blood. Ankylosing spondylitis blood appeared to be characterized by a TCR beta motif of 8 or 9 highly homologous variants. The authors reported significant enrichment of disease-linked clones in matched ankylosing spondylitis synovial fluid.

Library preparation for TCR beta used quantitative 5'-RACE with molecular barcodes. TCRdb ran MiXCR on the 5' RACE reads and lists one entry per CDR3 protein. The sample carries 250,000 to 400,000 distinct CDR3 sequences, around a tenth recorded once. The sequenced material came from blood, either unsorted or a sorted T cell fraction (not recorded which). The receptor was isolated from a female donor with ankylosing spondylitis or in good health (not recorded which).

The CDR3 nucleotides are TGTGCCAGCAGTATCGGGACATTCGAAAAACTGTTTTTT. Its protein product is CASSIGTFEKLFF. V is TRBV12-3 or TRBV12-4 and J is TRBJ1-4, with D possibly being TRBD1 (6 bases). Trimming removed 5 bases from V and 8 bases from J, with 12 bases in between. This CDR3 comprises 13 residues.